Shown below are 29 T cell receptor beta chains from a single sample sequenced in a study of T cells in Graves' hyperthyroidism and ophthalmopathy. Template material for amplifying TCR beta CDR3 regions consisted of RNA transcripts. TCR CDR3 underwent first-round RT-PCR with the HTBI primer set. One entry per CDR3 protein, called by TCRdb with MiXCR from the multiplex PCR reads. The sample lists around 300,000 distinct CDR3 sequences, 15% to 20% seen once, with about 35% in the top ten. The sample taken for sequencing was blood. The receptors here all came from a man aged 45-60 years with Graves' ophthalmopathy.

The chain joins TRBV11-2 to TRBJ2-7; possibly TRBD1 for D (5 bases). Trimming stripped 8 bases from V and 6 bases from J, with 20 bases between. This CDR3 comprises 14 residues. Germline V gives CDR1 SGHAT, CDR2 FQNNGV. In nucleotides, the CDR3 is TGTGCCAGCTACGGCCCAGGGATTATAGGCGAGCAGTACTTC. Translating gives CASYGPGIIGEQYF.

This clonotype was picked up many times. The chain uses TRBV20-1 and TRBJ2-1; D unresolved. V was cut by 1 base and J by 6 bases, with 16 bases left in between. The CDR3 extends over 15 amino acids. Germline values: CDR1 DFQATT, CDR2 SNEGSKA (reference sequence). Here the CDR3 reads CSARGGSPMVNEQFF. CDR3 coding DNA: TGCAGTGCTAGAGGGGGATCTCCCATGGTCAATGAGCAGTTCTTC.

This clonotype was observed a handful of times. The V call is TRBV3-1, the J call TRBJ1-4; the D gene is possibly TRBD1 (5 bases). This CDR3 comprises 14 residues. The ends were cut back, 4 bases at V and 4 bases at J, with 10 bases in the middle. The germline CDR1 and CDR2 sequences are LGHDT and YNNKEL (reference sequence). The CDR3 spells CASSRQTRNEKLFF. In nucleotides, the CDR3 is TGTGCCAGCAGCCGACAGACTCGTAATGAAAAACTGTTTTTT.

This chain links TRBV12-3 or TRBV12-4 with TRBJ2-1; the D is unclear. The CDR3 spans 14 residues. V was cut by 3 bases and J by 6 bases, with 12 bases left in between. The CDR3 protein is CASSFFAGFNEQFF. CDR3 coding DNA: TGTGCCAGCAGTTTTTTTGCCGGTTTCAATGAGCAGTTCTTC.

CDR3 amino acids: CSAPQPPLRASEQYF. As DNA, the CDR3 is TGCAGTGCACCTCAACCCCCGCTCAGGGCCTCGGAGCAGTACTTC. V and J are TRBV20-1 and TRBJ2-7; a possible D gene is TRBD1 (5 bases). The CDR3 is 15 amino acids. Trimming took 6 bases from V and 7 from J, leaving 25 bases between them. CDR1 and CDR2 (germline): DFQATT, SNEGSKA (reference sequence).

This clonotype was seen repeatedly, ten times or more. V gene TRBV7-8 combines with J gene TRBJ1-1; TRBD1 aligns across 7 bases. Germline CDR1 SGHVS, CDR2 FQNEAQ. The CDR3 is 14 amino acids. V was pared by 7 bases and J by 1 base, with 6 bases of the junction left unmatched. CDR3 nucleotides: TGTGCCAGCACCCTCGGGACAGCGAACACTGAAGCTTTCTTT. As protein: CASTLGTANTEAFF.

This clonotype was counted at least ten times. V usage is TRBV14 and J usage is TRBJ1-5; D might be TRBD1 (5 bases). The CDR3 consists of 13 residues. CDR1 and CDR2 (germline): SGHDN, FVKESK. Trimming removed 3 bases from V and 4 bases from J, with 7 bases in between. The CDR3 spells CASSQGLNQPQHF. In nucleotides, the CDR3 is TGTGCCAGCAGCCAGGGACTAAATCAGCCCCAGCATTTT.

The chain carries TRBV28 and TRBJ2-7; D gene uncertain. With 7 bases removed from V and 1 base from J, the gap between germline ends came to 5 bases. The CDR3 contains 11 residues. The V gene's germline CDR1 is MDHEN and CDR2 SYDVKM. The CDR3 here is CASKSSYEQYF. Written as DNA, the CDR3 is TGTGCCAGCAAATCGTCCTACGAGCAGTACTTC.

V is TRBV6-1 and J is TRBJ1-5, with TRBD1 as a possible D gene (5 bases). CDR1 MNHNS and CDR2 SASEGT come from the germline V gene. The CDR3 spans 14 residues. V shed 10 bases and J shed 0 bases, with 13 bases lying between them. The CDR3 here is CATSTDYSNQPQHF. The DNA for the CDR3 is TGTGCCACCTCGACAGACTATAGCAATCAGCCCCAGCATTTT.

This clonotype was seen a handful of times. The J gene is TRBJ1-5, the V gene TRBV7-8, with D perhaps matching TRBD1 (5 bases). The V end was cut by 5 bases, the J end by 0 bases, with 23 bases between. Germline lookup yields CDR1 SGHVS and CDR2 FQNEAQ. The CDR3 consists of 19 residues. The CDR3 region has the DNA TGTGCCAGCAGCCCCCCGGGGGGTTCGGCTTACCATAGCAATCAGCCCCAGCATTTT. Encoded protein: CASSPPGGSAYHSNQPQHF.

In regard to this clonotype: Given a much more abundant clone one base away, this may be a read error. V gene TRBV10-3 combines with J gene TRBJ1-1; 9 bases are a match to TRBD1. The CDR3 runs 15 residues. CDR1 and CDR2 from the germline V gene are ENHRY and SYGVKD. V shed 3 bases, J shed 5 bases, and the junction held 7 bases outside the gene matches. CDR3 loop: CAISDPRQGETEAFF. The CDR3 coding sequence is TGTGCCATCAGTGACCCCAGACAGGGGGAGACTGAAGCTTTCTTT.

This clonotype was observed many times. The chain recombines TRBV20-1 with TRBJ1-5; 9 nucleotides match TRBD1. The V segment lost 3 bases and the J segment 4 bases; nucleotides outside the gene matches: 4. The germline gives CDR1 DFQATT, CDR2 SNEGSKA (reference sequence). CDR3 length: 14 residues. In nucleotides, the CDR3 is TGCAGTGCTAGCTTCGGGACAGGGAATCAGCCCCAGCATTTT. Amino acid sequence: CSASFGTGNQPQHF.

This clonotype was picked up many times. DNA for the CDR3: TGTGCCAGCAACGTAGCGGGAGGTAATACAGATACGCAGTATTTT. This gives the protein CASNVAGGNTDTQYF. V and J are TRBV11-2 and TRBJ2-3; 10 bases fit TRBD2. Germline V CDR1 and CDR2: SGHAT, FQNNGV. The CDR3 sequence is 15 residues long. V shed 7 bases and J 3 bases; nucleotides not matched to a gene: 7.

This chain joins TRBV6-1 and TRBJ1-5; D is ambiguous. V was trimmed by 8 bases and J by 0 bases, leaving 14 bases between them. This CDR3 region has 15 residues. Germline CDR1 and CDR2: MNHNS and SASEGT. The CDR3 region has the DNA TGTGCCAGCTCCATCCAGGCCAATAGCAATCAGCCCCAGCATTTT. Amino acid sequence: CASSIQANSNQPQHF.

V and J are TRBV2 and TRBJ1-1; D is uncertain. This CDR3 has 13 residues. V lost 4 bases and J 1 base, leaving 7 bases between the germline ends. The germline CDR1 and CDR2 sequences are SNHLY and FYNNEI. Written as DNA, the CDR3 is TGTGCCAGCAGTGCGTGGGGGAACACTGAAGCTTTCTTT. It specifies CASSAWGNTEAFF.

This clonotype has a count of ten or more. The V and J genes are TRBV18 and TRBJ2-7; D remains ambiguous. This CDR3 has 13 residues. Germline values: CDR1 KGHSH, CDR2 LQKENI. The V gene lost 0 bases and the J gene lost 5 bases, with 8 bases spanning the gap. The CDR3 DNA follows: TGTGCCAGCTCACCACCCAGTTCCCACGAGCAGTACTTC. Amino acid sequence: CASSPPSSHEQYF.

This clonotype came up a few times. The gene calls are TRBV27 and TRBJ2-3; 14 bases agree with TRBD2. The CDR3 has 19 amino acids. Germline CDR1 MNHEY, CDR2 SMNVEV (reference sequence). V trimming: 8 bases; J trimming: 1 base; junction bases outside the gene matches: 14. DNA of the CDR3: TGTGCCAGCCTCAGAACGGGACTAGCGGGAGTGAGGGGCACAGATACGCAGTATTTT. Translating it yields CASLRTGLAGVRGTDTQYF.

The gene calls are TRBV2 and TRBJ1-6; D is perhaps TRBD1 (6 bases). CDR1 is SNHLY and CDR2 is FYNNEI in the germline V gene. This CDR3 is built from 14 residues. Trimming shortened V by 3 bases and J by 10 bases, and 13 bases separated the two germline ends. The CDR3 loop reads CASSDIQGKSPLHF. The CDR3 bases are TGTGCCAGCAGTGATATACAGGGTAAATCACCCCTCCACTTT. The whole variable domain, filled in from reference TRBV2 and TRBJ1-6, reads EPEVTQTPSHQVTQMGQEVILRCVPISNHLYFYWYRQILGQKVEFLVSFYNNEISEKSEIFDDQFSVERPDGSNFTLKIRSTKLEDSAMYFCASSDIQGKSPLHFGNGTRLTVT.

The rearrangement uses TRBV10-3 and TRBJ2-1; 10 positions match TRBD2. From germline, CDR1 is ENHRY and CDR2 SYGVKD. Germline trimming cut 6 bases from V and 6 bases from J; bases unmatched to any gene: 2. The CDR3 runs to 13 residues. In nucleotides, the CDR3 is TGTGCCATCAGCAGCGGGAGGGCCAATGAGCAGTTCTTC. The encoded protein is CAISSGRANEQFF.

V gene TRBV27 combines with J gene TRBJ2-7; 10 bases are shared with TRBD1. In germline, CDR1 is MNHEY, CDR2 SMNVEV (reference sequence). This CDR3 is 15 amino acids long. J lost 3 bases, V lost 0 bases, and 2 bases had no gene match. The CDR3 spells CASSLSRTGGYEQYF. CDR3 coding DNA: TGTGCCAGCAGTTTATCTAGGACAGGGGGCTACGAGCAGTACTTC.

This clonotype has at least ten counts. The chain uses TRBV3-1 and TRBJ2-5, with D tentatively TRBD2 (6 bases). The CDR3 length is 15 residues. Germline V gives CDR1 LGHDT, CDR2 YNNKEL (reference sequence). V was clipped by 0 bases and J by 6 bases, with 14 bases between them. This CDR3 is CASSQEEAGRKTQYF. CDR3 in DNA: TGTGCCAGCAGCCAAGAAGAGGCGGGAAGGAAGACCCAGTACTTC.

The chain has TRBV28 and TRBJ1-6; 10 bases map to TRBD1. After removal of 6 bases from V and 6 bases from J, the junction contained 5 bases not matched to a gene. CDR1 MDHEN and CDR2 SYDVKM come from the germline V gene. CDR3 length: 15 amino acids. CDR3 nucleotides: TGTGCCAGCAGCGACAGGGGGCGCGGTAATTCACCCCTCCACTTT. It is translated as CASSDRGRGNSPLHF.

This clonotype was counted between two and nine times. The CDR3 nucleotides are TGCGCCAGCAGCTTGGAGGGCAGACCTAGCACAGATACGCAGTATTTT. Amino acids: CASSLEGRPSTDTQYF. The chain carries TRBV5-1 and TRBJ2-3; no clear D gene. Trimming stripped 0 bases from V and 0 bases from J, with 11 bases between. The germline V gene has CDR1 SGHRS and CDR2 YFSETQ. This CDR3 is 16 amino acids long.

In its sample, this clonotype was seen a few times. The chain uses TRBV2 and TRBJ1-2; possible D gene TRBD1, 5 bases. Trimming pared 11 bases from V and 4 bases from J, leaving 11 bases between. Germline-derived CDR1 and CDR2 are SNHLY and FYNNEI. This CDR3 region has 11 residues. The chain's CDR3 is CAGLGRYGYTF. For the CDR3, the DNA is TGTGCCGGACTGGGACGCTATGGCTACACCTTC.

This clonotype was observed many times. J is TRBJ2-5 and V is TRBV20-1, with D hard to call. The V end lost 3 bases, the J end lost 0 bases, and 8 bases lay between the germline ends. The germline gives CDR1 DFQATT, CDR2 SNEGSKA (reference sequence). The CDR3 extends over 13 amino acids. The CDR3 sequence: CSARGLYQETQYF. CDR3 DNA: TGCAGTGCTAGGGGCTTGTACCAAGAGACCCAGTACTTC.

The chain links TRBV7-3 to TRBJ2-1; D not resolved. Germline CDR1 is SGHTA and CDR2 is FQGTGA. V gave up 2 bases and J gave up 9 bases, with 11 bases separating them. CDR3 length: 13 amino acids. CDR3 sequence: CASSLSRSREQFF. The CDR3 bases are TGTGCCAGCAGCTTATCCCGATCGCGTGAGCAGTTCTTC.

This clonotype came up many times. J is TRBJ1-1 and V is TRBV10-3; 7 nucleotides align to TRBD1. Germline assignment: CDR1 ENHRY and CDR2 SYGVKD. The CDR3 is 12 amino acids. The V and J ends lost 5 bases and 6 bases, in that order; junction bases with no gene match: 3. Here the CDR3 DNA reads TGTGCCATCAGTTATGACAGGGCTGAAGCTTTCTTT. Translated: CAISYDRAEAFF.

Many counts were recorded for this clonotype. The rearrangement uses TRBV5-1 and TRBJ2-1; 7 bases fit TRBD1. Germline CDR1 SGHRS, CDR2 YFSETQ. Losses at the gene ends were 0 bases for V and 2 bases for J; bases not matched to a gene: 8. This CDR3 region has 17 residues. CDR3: CASSLAHLTGPYNEQFF. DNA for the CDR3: TGCGCCAGCAGCTTGGCCCATTTGACAGGGCCCTACAATGAGCAGTTCTTC.

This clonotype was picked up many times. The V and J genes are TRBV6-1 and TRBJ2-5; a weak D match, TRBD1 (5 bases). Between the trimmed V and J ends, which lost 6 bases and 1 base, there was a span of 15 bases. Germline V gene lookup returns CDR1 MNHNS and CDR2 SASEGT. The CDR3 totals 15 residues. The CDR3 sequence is CASRTLRTRQETQYF. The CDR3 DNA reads TGTGCCAGCAGGACCCTCAGGACACGCCAAGAGACCCAGTACTTC.